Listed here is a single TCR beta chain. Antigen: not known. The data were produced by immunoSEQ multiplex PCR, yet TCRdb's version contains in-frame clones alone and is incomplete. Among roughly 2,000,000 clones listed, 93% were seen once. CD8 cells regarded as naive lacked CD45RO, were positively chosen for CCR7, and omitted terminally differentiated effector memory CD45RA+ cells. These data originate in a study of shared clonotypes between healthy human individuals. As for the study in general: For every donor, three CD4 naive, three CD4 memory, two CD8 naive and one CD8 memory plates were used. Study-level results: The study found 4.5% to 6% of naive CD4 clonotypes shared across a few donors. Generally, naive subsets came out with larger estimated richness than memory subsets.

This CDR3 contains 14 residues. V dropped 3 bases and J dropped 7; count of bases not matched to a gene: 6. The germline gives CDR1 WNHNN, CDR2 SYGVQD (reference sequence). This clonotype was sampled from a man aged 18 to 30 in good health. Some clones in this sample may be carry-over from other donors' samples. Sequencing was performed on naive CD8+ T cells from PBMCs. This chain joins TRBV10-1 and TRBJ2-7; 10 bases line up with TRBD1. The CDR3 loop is CASSDSGTGEEQYF. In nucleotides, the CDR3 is TGCGCCAGCAGTGATTCCGGGACAGGGGAAGAGCAGTACTTC.